What follows are 22 T cell receptor beta chains derived from one specimen sequenced in a study of T cells in Graves' hyperthyroidism and ophthalmopathy. From RNA transcripts, TCR beta CDR3 regions were amplified. An initial round of RT-PCR targeting the TCR CDR3 relied on the HTBI primer set. MiXCR, run by TCRdb on the multiplex PCR reads, gives a single entry per CDR3 protein. The data show approximately 600,000 distinct CDR3 sequences, less than 25% seen once. Sequencing used blood. All receptors come from a man in his thirties or forties with Graves' ophthalmopathy.

This clonotype came up a few times. This chain joins TRBV14 and TRBJ1-2; D remains unclear. The CDR3 length is 13 residues. The germline CDR1 and CDR2 sequences are SGHDN and FVKESK. The V gene lost 0 bases and the J gene lost 5 bases, with 7 bases spanning the gap. The chain's CDR3 is CASSQEGSYGYTF. The CDR3 DNA reads as TGTGCCAGCAGCCAAGAGGGCAGTTATGGCTACACCTTC.

This clonotype has a count of ten or more. The genes are TRBV7-2 and TRBJ2-7; 9 positions agree with TRBD2. The CDR3 is 16 amino acids. CDR1 SGHTA and CDR2 FQGNSA come from the germline V gene. Losses at the gene ends were 1 base for V and 0 bases for J; bases not matched to a gene: 4. The chain's CDR3 is CASSLEGSGSSYEQYF. CDR3 nucleotides: TGTGCCAGCAGCTTAGAGGGTAGCGGGAGCTCCTACGAGCAGTACTTC. The full variable domain, its missing parts supplied by reference TRBV7-2 and TRBJ2-7, is GAGVSQSPSNKVTEKGKDVELRCDPISGHTALYWYRQSLGQGLEFLIYFQGNSAPDKSGLPSDRFSAERTGGSVSTLTIQRTQQEDSAVYLCASSLEGSGSSYEQYFGPGTRLTVT.

This clonotype has a handful of counts. The V gene is TRBV9, the J gene TRBJ2-2; D might be TRBD2 (5 bases). V was shortened by 0 bases and J by 0 bases, with 15 bases between the two germline ends. Germline CDR1 and CDR2: SGDLS and YYNGEE. This CDR3 region has 18 residues. CDR3 loop: CASSVVASTYTNTGELFF. The CDR3 DNA sequence: TGTGCCAGCAGCGTAGTAGCTAGCACCTACACGAACACCGGGGAGCTGTTTTTT.

The sample holds a few counts of this clonotype. This chain connects TRBV7-9 to TRBJ2-5; no reliable D call. The germline gives CDR1 SEHNR, CDR2 FQNEAQ (reference sequence). The CDR3 is 15 residues long. The V gene lost 0 bases and the J gene lost 5 bases, with 13 bases spanning the gap. The CDR3 nucleotides read TGTGCCAGCAGCTTAGCGCAAGGGCCTGGGGAGACCCAGTACTTC. Amino acid sequence: CASSLAQGPGETQYF. The variable domain in full, with the rest retrieved from reference TRBV7-9 and TRBJ2-5, is DTGVSQNPRHKITKRGQNVTFRCDPISEHNRLYWYRQTLGQGPEFLTYFQNEAQLEKSRLLSDRFSAERPKGSFSTLEIQRTEQGDSAMYLCASSLAQGPGETQYFGPGTRLLVL.

The J gene is TRBJ2-2, the V gene TRBV12-3 or TRBV12-4, with 7 bases lining up with TRBD1. Trimming cost V 2 bases and J 4 bases; bases outside gene matches: 10. The CDR3 has 17 residues. CDR3 region: CASSLSSGQLTTGELFF. CDR3 DNA sequence: TGTGCCAGCAGTTTAAGCTCGGGACAGTTAACCACCGGGGAGCTGTTTTTT.

The rearrangement uses TRBV5-1 and TRBJ1-5, with 11 bases identical to TRBD1. The CDR3 covers 15 residues. J lost 4 bases, V lost 4 bases, and 4 bases had no gene match. Germline V gene sequence: CDR1 SGHRS, CDR2 YFSETQ. The CDR3 DNA sequence: TGCGCCAGCAGCATGGGACAGGGGGTGAATCAGCCCCAGCATTTT. Encoded protein: CASSMGQGVNQPQHF.

This clonotype showed up just a few times. The J gene is TRBJ2-1, the V gene TRBV6-2 or TRBV6-3; D is possibly TRBD1 (5 bases). The CDR3 totals 10 residues. Trimming stripped 8 bases from V and 10 bases from J, with 9 bases between. In germline, CDR1 is MNHEY, CDR2 SVGEGT. CDR3 bases: TGTGCCAGCCGTCAGGGAGAGCAGTTCTTC. Translating gives CASRQGEQFF.

This clonotype was observed at least ten times. This chain uses TRBV28 with TRBJ2-7; tentatively, D is TRBD1 (5 bases). Looked up from germline, CDR1 is MDHEN and CDR2 is SYDVKM. The CDR3 runs 14 residues. V lost 6 bases, J lost 4 bases, and 16 bases lay in between. The CDR3 nucleotides read TGTGCCAGCAGGCCCTGGGGCAGGTCGTACGAGCAGTACTTC. Protein product: CASRPWGRSYEQYF. Full variable domain (remainder filled in from reference TRBV28 and TRBJ2-7): DVKVTQSSRYLVKRTGEKVFLECVQDMDHENMFWYRQDPGLGLRLIYFSYDVKMKEKGDIPEGYSVSREKKERFSLILESASTNQTSMYLCASRPWGRSYEQYFGPGTRLTVT.

V and J are TRBV5-6 and TRBJ2-2, with a possible D match to TRBD2 (6 bases). Per the germline V gene, CDR1 is SGHDT and CDR2 is YYEEEE. The CDR3 runs 14 residues. Trimming shortened V by 3 bases and J by 4 bases, and 10 bases separated the two germline ends. The CDR3: CASSSGLRTGELFF. CDR3 DNA: TGTGCCAGCAGCTCGGGACTCCGCACCGGGGAGCTGTTTTTT.

This clonotype was found a few times. The CDR3 bases are TGTGCCAGCAGCCAAGCGAAGGGACTAGCGGATTACAATGAGCAGTTCTTC. This encodes CASSQAKGLADYNEQFF. This chain connects TRBV4-2 to TRBJ2-1, with 11 positions matching TRBD2. This CDR3 has 17 residues. J was trimmed by 4 bases and V by 1 base; bases with no gene match: 6. Per the germline V gene, CDR1 is LGHNA and CDR2 is YNFKEQ.

This clonotype was counted a single time. The rearrangement joins TRBV19 to TRBJ2-1; D may be TRBD1 (6 bases). Trimming stripped 0 bases from V and 0 bases from J, with 9 bases between. The CDR3 length is 16 residues. CDR1 and CDR2 from the germline V gene are LNHDA and SQIVND (reference sequence). The CDR3 loop is CASSIDQGSSYNEQFF. CDR3 in DNA: TGTGCCAGTAGTATAGATCAGGGGAGCTCCTACAATGAGCAGTTCTTC.

This clonotype was seen repeatedly, ten times or more. This chain connects TRBV2 to TRBJ1-1; D ambiguous. CDR3 size: 11 residues. Trimming left V 6 bases short and J 8 bases short, with 10 bases between. CDR1 is SNHLY, CDR2 FYNNEI, per germline. The CDR3 sequence: CASSVTREAFF. The CDR3 DNA reads TGTGCCAGCAGCGTTACGCGGGAAGCTTTCTTT.

The chain links TRBV20-1 to TRBJ2-3; 10 nucleotides align to TRBD2. This CDR3 has 16 residues. Germline assignment: CDR1 DFQATT and CDR2 SNEGSKA (reference sequence). The V segment lost 0 bases and the J segment 0 bases; nucleotides outside the gene matches: 3. CDR3 loop: CSARDKREGSTDTQYF. The CDR3 coding sequence is TGCAGTGCTAGAGACAAGCGGGAGGGTAGCACAGATACGCAGTATTTT.

The chain employs TRBV10-3 and TRBJ1-6, with TRBD1 identical over 10 bases. V was pared by 4 bases and J by 9 bases, with 3 bases of the junction left unmatched. Germline loops: CDR1 ENHRY, CDR2 SYGVKD. This CDR3 is built from 14 residues. The CDR3 is CAISGGTGVSPLHF. DNA for the CDR3: TGTGCCATCAGTGGTGGGACAGGGGTTTCACCCCTCCACTTT.

V usage is TRBV4-3 and J usage is TRBJ2-3; D uncertain. Trimming shortened V by 0 bases and J by 9 bases, and 22 bases separated the two germline ends. The CDR3 spans 17 residues. Germline V CDR1 and CDR2: LGHNA, YSLEER. DNA of the CDR3: TGCGCCAGCAGCCAAGACTTTTCAGGCTTTCCCGAGGAGACGCAGTATTTT. As protein: CASSQDFSGFPEETQYF.

This clonotype was seen at least ten times. The gene calls are TRBV11-2 and TRBJ2-3; D unclear. Germline V CDR1 and CDR2: SGHAT, FQNNGV. V lost 1 base, J lost 0 bases, and 11 bases lay in between. The CDR3 runs 16 residues. The chain's CDR3 is CASSLGSRLSTDTQYF. The CDR3, as DNA: TGTGCCAGCAGCTTAGGGTCGCGCCTTAGCACAGATACGCAGTATTTT.

The chain recombines TRBV18 with TRBJ2-7; 7 bases map to TRBD2. V dropped 1 base and J dropped 4; count of bases not matched to a gene: 7. This CDR3 contains 15 residues. The germline V gene encodes CDR1 KGHSH and CDR2 LQKENI. The CDR3 loop is CASSPRASGDYEQYF. The CDR3 DNA reads as TGTGCCAGCTCACCACGGGCTAGCGGAGATTACGAGCAGTACTTC.

This clonotype appeared many times. The J gene is TRBJ2-5, the V gene TRBV5-6; tentatively, D is TRBD1 (6 bases). CDR3 length: 15 amino acids. Trimming cost V 0 bases and J 4 bases, with 13 bases left between them. Germline V gene lookup returns CDR1 SGHDT and CDR2 YYEEEE. CDR3 sequence: CASSLDSGVRETQYF. CDR3 nucleotide sequence: TGTGCCAGCAGCTTGGACTCAGGGGTTAGAGAGACCCAGTACTTC.

The V call is TRBV24-1, the J call TRBJ2-2; no clear D. CDR1 is KGHDR, CDR2 SFDVKD, per germline. Trimming shortened V by 3 bases and J by 0 bases, and 7 bases separated the two germline ends. CDR3 length equals 15 residues. The CDR3 DNA sequence: TGTGCCACCAGTGATCCTCTGACGAACACCGGGGAGCTGTTTTTT. Its translation: CATSDPLTNTGELFF.

The chain carries TRBV20-1 and TRBJ2-7, with D possibly TRBD2 on 6 matching bases. Germline assignment: CDR1 DFQATT and CDR2 SNEGSKA (reference sequence). With 6 bases removed from V and 4 bases from J, the gap between germline ends came to 16 bases. The CDR3 sequence is 13 residues long. The CDR3 sequence: CSATGRGRYEQYF. The CDR3 region has the DNA TGCAGTGCGACGGGACGGGGGAGATACGAGCAGTACTTC.

This clonotype was observed a handful of times. The junction differs from germline at one of its ends, possibly a read error. The rearrangement uses TRBV24-1 and TRBJ1-2; D remains ambiguous. Germline loops: CDR1 KGHDR, CDR2 SFDVKD. The CDR3 is 15 residues long. The CDR3 is CATSGPISEIYGCTF. As DNA, the CDR3 is TGTGCCACCAGCGGTCCCATATCAGAGATCTATGGCTGCACCTTC.

This clonotype appeared a few times. The chain employs TRBV27 and TRBJ2-1; tentatively, D is TRBD2 (7 bases). V was shortened by 6 bases and J by 4 bases, with 22 bases between the two germline ends. The CDR3 extends over 17 amino acids. In germline, CDR1 is MNHEY, CDR2 SMNVEV (reference sequence). The CDR3 coding sequence is TGTGCCAGCAGATGGGGGGGGGGGGACACATCATACAATGAGCAGTTCTTC. Translation gives CASRWGGGDTSYNEQFF.